A single sample is the source of the 28 T cell receptor beta chains below, sequenced in a study of control samples from healthy donors and cancer patients. Assay: immunoSEQ multiplex PCR; the TCRdb copy retains only in-frame clones and omits some. The sample carries about 130,000 clones, 80% to 95% recorded once. Sequences were obtained from blood. The receptors were gathered from a man younger than 35 in good health.

The rearrangement links TRBV12-1 to TRBJ2-2; whether TRBD2, the table's D call, matches the DNA was not checked. TRBV12-1 is noted as a pseudogene. This CDR3 comprises 18 residues. The CDR3 bases are TGTGCCAGCAGCTTTGCCCCGGGGGGCGCTTGGAACACCGGGGAGCTGTTTTTT. As protein: CASSFAPGGAWNTGELFF.

Remarks on this clone: Other nucleotide sequences in the sample specify the same CDR3. The chain is built from TRBV9 and TRBJ2-2; D may be TRBD1 (6 bases). The CDR3 is made up of 15 amino acids. Deletions cut 0 bases from V and 5 bases from J, with 11 bases between. CDR1 SGDLS and CDR2 YYNGEE come from the germline V gene. The CDR3 region has the DNA TGTGCCAGCAGCGTAGAGGGGGTGGGGACCGGGGAGCTGTTTTTT. It is translated as CASSVEGVGTGELFF.

This rearrangement joins TRBV7-9 to TRBJ2-1, with 7 bases matching TRBD1. Germline assignment: CDR1 SEHNR and CDR2 FQNEAQ (reference sequence). The ends lost 8 bases at V and 4 bases at J; junction bases unmatched: 5. The CDR3 runs 13 residues. As DNA, the CDR3 is TGTGCCAGCCTCCGGGACAGTTACAATGAGCAGTTCTTC. It codes for CASLRDSYNEQFF.

The genes are TRBV5-4 and TRBJ2-7; 9 positions agree with TRBD2. With V trimmed by 4 bases and J by 5 bases, 10 bases remained unmatched. Germline CDR1 reads SGHNT; CDR2 reads YYREEE (reference sequence). The CDR3 runs 15 residues. The CDR3 spells CASSLTGLAKNEQYF. The CDR3 nucleotides read TGTGCCAGCAGCCTAACAGGACTAGCGAAAAACGAGCAGTACTTC.

This clone was found once. The chain carries TRBV4-1 and TRBJ2-1, with TRBD2 matching 10 bases. The CDR3 is 15 residues long. Germline V lookup: CDR1 MGHRA, CDR2 YSYEKL. The trim removed 2 bases at V and 8 bases at J, leaving 6 bases unmatched. CDR3 DNA sequence: TGCGCCAGCAGCCAACCAGCGGGGGGGTCGGATGAGCAGTTCTTC. Its translation is CASSQPAGGSDEQFF.

The chain combines TRBV5-1 with TRBJ1-2, with 9 bases identical to TRBD1. J lost 9 bases, V lost 4 bases, and 7 bases had no gene match. This CDR3 is 13 amino acids long. CDR1 and CDR2 (germline): SGHRS, YFSETQ. CDR3 amino acids: CASSDDRGERYTF. The CDR3 bases are TGCGCCAGCAGCGATGACAGGGGGGAACGCTACACCTTC.

The chain has TRBV6-1 and TRBJ2-5; 7 nucleotides agree with TRBD2. The germline CDR1 and CDR2 sequences are MNHNS and SASEGT. The CDR3 is made up of 16 amino acids. V was pared by 5 bases and J by 1 base, with 10 bases of the junction left unmatched. The CDR3 sequence is CASSQGRGALQETQYF. CDR3 in DNA: TGTGCCAGCAGTCAAGGGAGGGGTGCCCTCCAAGAGACCCAGTACTTC.

The CDR3 is CASMGPGGNQPQHF. Here the CDR3 DNA reads TGTGCCAGCATGGGCCCTGGGGGCAATCAGCCCCAGCATTTT. The chain uses TRBV2 and TRBJ1-5; unclear D gene. The CDR3 spans 14 residues. The germline V and J ends were trimmed by 7 bases and 2 bases, with 12 bases remaining between them. CDR1 and CDR2 (germline): SNHLY, FYNNEI. Based on the CDR3 plus reference TRBV2 and TRBJ1-5, the full variable domain is EPEVTQTPSHQVTQMGQEVILRCVPISNHLYFYWYRQILGQKVEFLVSFYNNEISEKSEIFDDQFSVERPDGSNFTLKIRSTKLEDSAMYFCASMGPGGNQPQHFGDGTRLSIL.

The rearrangement joins TRBV27 to TRBJ2-7; 7 nucleotides agree with TRBD1. The CDR3 covers 14 residues. CDR1 and CDR2 (germline): MNHEY, SMNVEV (reference sequence). Trimming took 5 bases from V and 3 from J; bases not matched to a gene: 7. The CDR3 here is CASSPRQGYYEQYF. The CDR3, as DNA: TGTGCCAGCAGTCCACGACAGGGCTACTACGAGCAGTACTTC.

This chain links TRBV29-1 with TRBJ1-2; 8 positions match TRBD1. After removal of 6 bases from V and 2 bases from J, the junction contained 5 bases not matched to a gene. The CDR3 is 13 amino acids. Germline values: CDR1 SQVTM, CDR2 ANQGSEA. CDR3 sequence: CSVETGENYGYTF. Here the CDR3 DNA reads TGCAGCGTCGAGACAGGGGAAAACTATGGCTACACCTTC. Full variable domain (outside the CDR3, taken from reference TRBV29-1 and TRBJ1-2): SAVISQKPSRDICQRGTSLTIQCQVDSQVTMMFWYRQQPGQSLTLIATANQGSEATYESGFVIDKFPISRPNLTFSTLTVSNMSPEDSSIYLCSVETGENYGYTFGSGTRLTVV.

This chain connects TRBV6-6 to TRBJ2-1; 10 bases line up with TRBD1. Germline CDR1 reads MNHNY; CDR2 reads SVGAGI (reference sequence). V was clipped by 5 bases and J by 4 bases; unmatched bases: 5. This CDR3 has 15 residues. DNA for the CDR3: TGTGCCAGCAGTCATAGGGACAGGGGATACAATGAGCAGTTCTTC. It is translated as CASSHRDRGYNEQFF.

V and J are TRBV6-1 and TRBJ1-5; D remains unclear. The CDR3 length is 16 residues. Germline V lookup: CDR1 MNHNS, CDR2 SASEGT. V dropped 4 bases and J dropped 1 base, with 14 bases sitting between them. CDR3 sequence: CASSVTTLISNQPQHF. The CDR3 DNA is TGTGCCAGCAGTGTCACGACGCTAATCAGCAATCAGCCCCAGCATTTT.

CDR3 nucleotides: TGTGCCAGCAGCGTAGGCTGGGGGGGGTGGGATACGCAGTATTTT. As protein: CASSVGWGGWDTQYF. This sequence joins TRBV9 and TRBJ2-3, with TRBD2 matching over 7 bases. The trim removed 0 bases at V and 6 bases at J, leaving 7 bases unmatched. The CDR3 runs to 15 residues. Germline CDR1 SGDLS, CDR2 YYNGEE.

The chain carries TRBV5-5 and TRBJ2-7; D remains ambiguous. Trimming removed 0 bases from V and 3 bases from J, with 7 bases in between. This CDR3 is 13 amino acids long. CDR1 is SGHKS, CDR2 YYEKEE, per germline (reference sequence). The CDR3 bases are TGTGCCAGCAGCTTGGGTCCAATCTACGAGCAGTACTTC. Translating gives CASSLGPIYEQYF.

J is TRBJ1-1 and V is TRBV19; D might be TRBD1 (6 bases). From germline, CDR1 is LNHDA and CDR2 SQIVND (reference sequence). Trimming took 6 bases from V and 5 from J, leaving 16 bases between them. The CDR3 spans 14 residues. CDR3 nucleotide sequence: TGTGCCAGTAGGGGGGCCCTCCTAGGTACTGAAGCTTTCTTT. Amino acids: CASRGALLGTEAFF.

The genes are TRBV3-1 (or the pseudogene TRBV3-2) and TRBJ1-4, with unresolved D. V gave up 1 base and J gave up 0 bases, with 3 bases separating them. The germline CDR1 and CDR2 sequences are LGHDT and YNNKEL (reference sequence). This CDR3 contains 14 residues. CDR3 DNA sequence: TGTGCCAGCAGCCAAGGTGCAACTAATGAAAAACTGTTTTTT. Translating gives CASSQGATNEKLFF.

The genes are TRBV6-1 and TRBJ1-2; weak D call: TRBD1 (6 bases). Germline assignment: CDR1 MNHNS and CDR2 SASEGT. The CDR3 spans 12 residues. Trimming pared 3 bases from V and 8 bases from J, leaving 10 bases between. CDR3 region: CASSDRGSGYTF. The CDR3 coding sequence is TGTGCCAGCAGTGACAGGGGCTCCGGCTACACCTTC.

The chain couples TRBV6-1 to TRBJ2-2, with D maybe TRBD2 (7 bases). Trimming stripped 4 bases from V and 4 bases from J, with 19 bases between. From germline, CDR1 is MNHNS and CDR2 SASEGT. There are 17 residues in the CDR3. CDR3 coding DNA: TGTGCCAGCAGTGGGAGGGGGGGGCGCGGAAGCACCGGGGAGCTGTTTTTT. It yields the protein CASSGRGGRGSTGELFF.

As for this clone: One end of the junction varies from germline; a read error may be responsible. This rearrangement joins TRBV27 to TRBJ1-6; 7 bases are a match to TRBD1. CDR1 and CDR2 from the germline V gene are MNHEY and SMNVEV (reference sequence). The CDR3 runs 15 residues. The CDR3 DNA follows: TGTGCCAGCAGGCCATCAGGGGGGTATAGTTCACCCCTCCACTTT. As protein: CASRPSGGYSSPLHF.

The chain has TRBV6-4 and TRBJ1-5; 7 bases map to TRBD1. The CDR3 has 13 residues. After removal of 9 bases from V and 7 bases from J, the junction contained 9 bases not matched to a gene. Germline loops: CDR1 MRHNA, CDR2 SNTAGT. This CDR3 reads CASPGTDRQPQHF. The CDR3 nucleotides are TGTGCCAGTCCCGGGACAGATCGACAGCCCCAGCATTTT.

The chain joins TRBV3-1 (or the pseudogene TRBV3-2) to TRBJ2-7; D ambiguous. Looked up from germline, CDR1 is LGHDT and CDR2 is YNNKEL (reference sequence). This CDR3 spans 13 amino acids. With 1 base removed from V and 1 base from J, the gap between germline ends came to 5 bases. CDR3 sequence: CASSQAGSYEQYF. CDR3 bases: TGTGCCAGCAGCCAAGCCGGATCCTACGAGCAGTACTTC.

The chain joins TRBV7-9 to TRBJ2-3, with D possibly TRBD2 on 6 matching bases. Germline V gene lookup returns CDR1 SEHNR and CDR2 FQNEAQ (reference sequence). Trimming left V 1 base short and J 3 bases short, with 11 bases between. The CDR3 spans 15 residues. CDR3 in amino acids: CASSLGEAGTDTQYF. CDR3 coding DNA: TGTGCCAGCAGCTTAGGGGAGGCGGGGACAGATACGCAGTATTTT.

The genes are TRBV9 and TRBJ1-3, with 9 bases lining up with TRBD1. The CDR3 contains 16 residues. In germline, CDR1 is SGDLS, CDR2 YYNGEE. V shed 4 bases, J shed 0 bases, and the junction held 5 bases outside the gene matches. The CDR3 protein is CASSTRDRDSGNTIYF. The DNA of the CDR3 is TGTGCCAGCAGCACCCGGGACAGGGACTCTGGAAACACCATATATTTT.

The DNA for the CDR3 is TGTGCCAGCAGCTCCCCTATCGTTAGCGGGGACGGGCCCCAGTACTTC. It yields the protein CASSSPIVSGDGPQYF. The chain has TRBV7-9 and TRBJ2-5, with 8 bases fitting TRBD2. Trimming took 4 bases from V and 9 from J; bases not matched to a gene: 16. Germline CDR1 and CDR2: SEHNR and FQNEAQ (reference sequence). The CDR3 has 16 amino acids. Based on the CDR3 plus reference TRBV7-9 and TRBJ2-5, the full variable domain is DTGVSQNPRHKITKRGQNVTFRCDPISEHNRLYWYRQTLGQGPEFLTYFQNEAQLEKSRLLSDRFSAERPKGSFSTLEIQRTEQGDSAMYLCASSSPIVSGDGPQYFGPGTRLLVL.

The chain couples TRBV29-1 to TRBJ2-7, with 9 bases that match TRBD1. This CDR3 is 13 amino acids long. Germline V gene data show CDR1 as SQVTM and CDR2 as ANQGSEA. V trimming: 2 bases; J trimming: 6 bases; junction bases outside the gene matches: 5. The CDR3 region is CSVETGGISEQYF. The CDR3 DNA is TGCAGCGTTGAAACAGGGGGCATCTCCGAGCAGTACTTC.

The rearrangement uses TRBV11-2 and TRBJ2-2, with D uncertain. Trimming took 4 bases from V and 7 from J, leaving 16 bases between them. In germline, CDR1 is SGHAT, CDR2 FQNNGV. CDR3 length: 15 amino acids. CDR3: CASSSDSADRGELFF. The CDR3, as DNA: TGTGCCAGCAGCTCGGATAGTGCGGATCGCGGGGAGCTGTTTTTT.

Details on this clone: The junction shows a germline mismatch at one end, possibly a read error. The gene calls are TRBV30 and TRBJ2-2, with TRBD2 matching over 9 bases. The germline V gene has CDR1 GTSNPN and CDR2 SVGIG (reference sequence). The CDR3 has 17 residues. CDR3 loop: CAWSVRKRGAEHRGAVF. DNA for the CDR3: TGTGCCTGGAGTGTACGGAAGCGGGGGGCGGAACACCGGGGAGCTGTTTTT.

The chain carries TRBV9 and TRBJ1-1, with D perhaps TRBD1 (6 bases). V was clipped by 3 bases and J by 1 base, with 7 bases between them. Germline CDR1 is SGDLS and CDR2 is YYNGEE. There are 13 residues in the CDR3. In nucleotides, the CDR3 is TGTGCCAGCAGCGGGACAGCGAACACTGAAGCTTTCTTT. Translated, it gives CASSGTANTEAFF. Variable domain in full (rest from reference TRBV9 and TRBJ1-1): DSGVTQTPKHLITATGQRVTLRCSPRSGDLSVYWYQQSLDQGLQFLIQYYNGEERAKGNILERFSAQQFPDLHSELNLSSLELGDSALYFCASSGTANTEAFFGQGTRLTVV.